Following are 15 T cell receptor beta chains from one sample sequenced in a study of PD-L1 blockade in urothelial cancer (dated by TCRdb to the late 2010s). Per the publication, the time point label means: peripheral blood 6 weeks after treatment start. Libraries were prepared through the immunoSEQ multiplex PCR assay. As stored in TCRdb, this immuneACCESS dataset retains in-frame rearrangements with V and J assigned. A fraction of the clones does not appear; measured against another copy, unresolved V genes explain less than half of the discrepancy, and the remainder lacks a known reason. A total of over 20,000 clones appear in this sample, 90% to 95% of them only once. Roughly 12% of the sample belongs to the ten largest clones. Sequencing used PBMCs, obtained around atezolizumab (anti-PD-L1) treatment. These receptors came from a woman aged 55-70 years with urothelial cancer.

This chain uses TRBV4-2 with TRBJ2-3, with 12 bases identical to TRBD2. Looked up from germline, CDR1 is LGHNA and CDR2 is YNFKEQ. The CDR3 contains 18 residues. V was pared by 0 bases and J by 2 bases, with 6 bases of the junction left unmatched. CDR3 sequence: CASSQDGTSGFNTDTQYF. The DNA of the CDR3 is TGTGCCAGCAGCCAAGACGGGACTAGCGGGTTTAACACAGATACGCAGTATTTT.

This CDR3 reads CASSSGGFRDSNQPQHF. The CDR3 nucleotides are TGTGCCAGCAGCTCCGGGGGTTTCAGGGATAGCAATCAGCCCCAGCATTTT. The V and J genes are TRBV7-2 and TRBJ1-5; tentatively, D is TRBD1 (5 bases). V was cut by 4 bases and J by 0 bases, with 16 bases left in between. This CDR3 contains 17 residues. The germline V gene encodes CDR1 SGHTA and CDR2 FQGNSA.

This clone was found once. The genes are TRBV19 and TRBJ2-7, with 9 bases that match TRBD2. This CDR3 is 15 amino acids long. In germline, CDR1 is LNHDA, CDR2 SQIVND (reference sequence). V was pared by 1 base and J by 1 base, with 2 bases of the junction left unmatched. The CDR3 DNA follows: TGTGCCAGTAGTATAGGAAGCGGGAGGTCCTACGAGCAGTACTTC. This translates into CASSIGSGRSYEQYF. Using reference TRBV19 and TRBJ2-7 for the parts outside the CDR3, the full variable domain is DGGITQSPKYLFRKEGQNVTLSCEQNLNHDAMYWYRQDPGQGLRLIYYSQIVNDFQKGDIAEGYSVSREKKESFPLTVTSAQKNPTAFYLCASSIGSGRSYEQYFGPGTRLTVT.

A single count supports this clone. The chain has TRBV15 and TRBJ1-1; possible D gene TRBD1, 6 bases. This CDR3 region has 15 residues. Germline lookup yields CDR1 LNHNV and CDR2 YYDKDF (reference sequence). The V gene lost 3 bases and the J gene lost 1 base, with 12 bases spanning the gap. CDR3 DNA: TGTGCCACCAGCAGGCCTCTACAGGGGAACACTGAAGCTTTCTTT. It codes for CATSRPLQGNTEAFF.

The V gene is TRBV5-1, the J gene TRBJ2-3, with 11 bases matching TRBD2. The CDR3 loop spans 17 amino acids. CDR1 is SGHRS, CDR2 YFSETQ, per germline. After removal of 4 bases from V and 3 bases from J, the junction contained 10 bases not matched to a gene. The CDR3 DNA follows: TGCGCCAGCAGCCGAATAACCCTAGCGGGAGGTACAGATACGCAGTATTTT. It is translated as CASSRITLAGGTDTQYF. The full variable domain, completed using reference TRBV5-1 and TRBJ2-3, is KAGVTQTPRYLIKTRGQQVTLSCSPISGHRSVSWYQQTPGQGLQFLFEYFSETQRNKGNFPGRFSGRQFSNSRSEMNVSTLELGDSALYLCASSRITLAGGTDTQYFGPGTRLTVL.

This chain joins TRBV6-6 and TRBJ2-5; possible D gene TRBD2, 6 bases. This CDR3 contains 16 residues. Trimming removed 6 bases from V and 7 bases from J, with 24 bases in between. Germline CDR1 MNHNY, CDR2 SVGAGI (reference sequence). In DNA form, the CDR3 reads TGTGCCAGCAGGCCACTAGGAACACCCCACGGGGGGACCCAGTACTTC. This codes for CASRPLGTPHGGTQYF.

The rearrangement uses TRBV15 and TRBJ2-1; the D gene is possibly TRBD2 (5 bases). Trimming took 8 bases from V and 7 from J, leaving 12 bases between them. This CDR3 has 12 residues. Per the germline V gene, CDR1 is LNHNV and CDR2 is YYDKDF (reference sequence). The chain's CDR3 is CATSLVKNEQFF. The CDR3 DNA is TGTGCCACCTCACTAGTGAAAAATGAGCAGTTCTTC.

CDR3 nucleotides: TGTGCCAGCAGTCGACAGGACTCTGGAAACACCATATATTTT. As protein: CASSRQDSGNTIYF. The chain combines TRBV28 with TRBJ1-3, with D possibly being TRBD1 (6 bases). Germline CDR1 and CDR2: MDHEN and SYDVKM. This CDR3 spans 14 amino acids. With 5 bases removed from V and 0 bases from J, the gap between germline ends came to 8 bases.

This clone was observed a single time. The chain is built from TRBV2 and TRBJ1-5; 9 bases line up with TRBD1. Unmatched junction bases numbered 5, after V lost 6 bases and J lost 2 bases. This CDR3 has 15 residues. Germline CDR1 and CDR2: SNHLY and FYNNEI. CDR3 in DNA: TGTGCCAGCAGCCGAGACAGGGGGGGCAATCAGCCCCAGCATTTT. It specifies CASSRDRGGNQPQHF.

This CDR3 is CASSEELPPQGGETQYF. Written as DNA, the CDR3 is TGCGCCAGCAGTGAGGAACTCCCTCCCCAGGGAGGAGAGACCCAGTACTTC. The rearrangement joins TRBV10-1 to TRBJ2-5; D is possibly TRBD2 (6 bases). V dropped 2 bases and J dropped 4 bases, with 20 bases sitting between them. The CDR3 extends over 17 amino acids. Per the germline V gene, CDR1 is WNHNN and CDR2 is SYGVQD (reference sequence).

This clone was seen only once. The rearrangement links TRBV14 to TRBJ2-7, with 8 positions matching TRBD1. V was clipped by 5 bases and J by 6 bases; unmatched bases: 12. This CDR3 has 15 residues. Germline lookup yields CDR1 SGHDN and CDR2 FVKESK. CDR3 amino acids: CASSRTGTGISEQYF. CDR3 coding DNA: TGTGCCAGCAGCAGAACCGGGACAGGAATCTCCGAGCAGTACTTC. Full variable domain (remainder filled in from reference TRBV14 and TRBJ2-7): EAGVTQFPSHSVIEKGQTVTLRCDPISGHDNLYWYRRVMGKEIKFLLHFVKESKQDESGMPNNRFLAERTGGTYSTLKVQPAELEDSGVYFCASSRTGTGISEQYFGPGTRLTVT.

CDR3 nucleotide sequence: TGTGCCAGCAGCTTAGGACAGGGGGCCGCTGAAGCTTTCTTT. Its translation is CASSLGQGAAEAFF. The V gene is TRBV11-3, the J gene TRBJ1-1; TRBD1 aligns across 10 bases. The CDR3 length is 14 residues. The junction had 2 bases not matched to a gene; V was cut back by 1 base and J by 6 bases. The germline V gene encodes CDR1 SGHNT and CDR2 YENEEA.

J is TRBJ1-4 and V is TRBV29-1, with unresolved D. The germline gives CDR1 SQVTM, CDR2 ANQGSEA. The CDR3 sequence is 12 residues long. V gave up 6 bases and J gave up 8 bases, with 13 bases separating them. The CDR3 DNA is TGCAGCGTGAGCGTTGCTTCCGAAAAACTGTTTTTT. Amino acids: CSVSVASEKLFF.

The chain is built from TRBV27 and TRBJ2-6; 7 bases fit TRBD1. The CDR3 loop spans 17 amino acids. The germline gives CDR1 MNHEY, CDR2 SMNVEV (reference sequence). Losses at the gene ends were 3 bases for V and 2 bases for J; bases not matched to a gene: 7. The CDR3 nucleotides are TGTGCCAGCAGTTTCAGGGACAGAAAAACTGGGGCCAACGTCCTGACTTTC. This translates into CASSFRDRKTGANVLTF.

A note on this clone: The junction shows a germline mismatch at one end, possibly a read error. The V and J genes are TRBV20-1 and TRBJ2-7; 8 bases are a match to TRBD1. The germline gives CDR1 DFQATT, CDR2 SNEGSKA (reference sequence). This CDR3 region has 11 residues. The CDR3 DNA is TGTGCCCCCAGGGGGCTGAGAGAGCAGTACTTC. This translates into CAPRGLREQYF.